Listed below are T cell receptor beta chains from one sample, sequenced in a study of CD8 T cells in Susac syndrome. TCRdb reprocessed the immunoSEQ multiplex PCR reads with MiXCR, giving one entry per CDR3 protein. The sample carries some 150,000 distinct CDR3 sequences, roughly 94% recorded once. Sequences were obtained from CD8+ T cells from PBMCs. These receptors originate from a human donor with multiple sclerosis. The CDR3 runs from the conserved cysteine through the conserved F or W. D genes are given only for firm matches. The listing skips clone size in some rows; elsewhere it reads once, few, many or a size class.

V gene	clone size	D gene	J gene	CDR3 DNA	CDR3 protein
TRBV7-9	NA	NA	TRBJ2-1	TGTGCCAGCAGCTTACCCAACACCAGCTCCTACAATGAGCAGTTCTTC	CASSLPNTSSYNEQFF
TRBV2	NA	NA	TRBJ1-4	TGTGCCAGCAGTGGGGACAAGAGGGTCCGTCGAGGGTCCTGGGAAAAACTGTTTTTT	CASSGDKRVRRGSWEKLFF
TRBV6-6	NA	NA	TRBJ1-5	TGTGCCAGCGACAACAGGGATGGGAATCAGCCCCAGCATTTT	CASDNRDGNQPQHF
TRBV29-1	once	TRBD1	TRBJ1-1	TGCAGCGTTGACGGCACAGGGGATCATGCTTTCTTT	CSVDGTGDHAFF
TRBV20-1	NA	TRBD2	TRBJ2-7	TGCAGTGCTAGACCTCCTAATAGCGGGCCCTACGAGCAGTACTTC	CSARPPNSGPYEQYF
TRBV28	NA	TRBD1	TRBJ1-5	TGTGCCAGCAGAACAGGACAGGGTATTTGGCACCAGCATTTT	CASRTGQGIWHQHF
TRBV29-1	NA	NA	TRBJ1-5	TGCAGCGTTGAACGGCAAGGGACATATAGCAATCAGCCCCAGCATTTT	CSVERQGTYSNQPQHF
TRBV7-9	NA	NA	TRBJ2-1	TGTGCCAGCAGCTCGTCCGGCCCCCCGACTAATGAGCAGTTCTTC	CASSSSGPPTNEQFF
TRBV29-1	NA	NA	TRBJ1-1	TGCAGCGTCCTGGACCGTCTGAACACTGAAGCTTTCTTT	CSVLDRLNTEAFF
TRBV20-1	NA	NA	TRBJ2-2	TGCAGTGCTTTTAAGCAGGGCACCGGGGAGCTGTTTTTT	CSAFKQGTGELFF
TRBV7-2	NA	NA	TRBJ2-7	TGTGCCAGCAGCTTCGACAGCTACGAGCAGTACTTC	CASSFDSYEQYF
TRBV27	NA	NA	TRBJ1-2	TGTGCCAGCAGTTTCTTGGAGGGACTAAACTATGGCTACACCTTC	CASSFLEGLNYGYTF
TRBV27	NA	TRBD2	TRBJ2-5	TGTGCCAGCACGGCCGGGGGGGCCAGCGAGACCCAGTACTTC	CASTAGGASETQYF
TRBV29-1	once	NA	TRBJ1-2	TGCAGCGTTGAAGCCCGGCGTGAGGAGAACTATGGCTACACCTTC	CSVEARREENYGYTF
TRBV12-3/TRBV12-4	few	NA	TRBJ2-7	TGTGCCAGCAGTTTTTTGGGCGAGCAGTACTTC	CASSFLGEQYF
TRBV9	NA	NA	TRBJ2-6	TGTGCCAGCAGCGTAGTCAAGCGCTCTGGGGCCAACGTCCTGACTTTC	CASSVVKRSGANVLTF
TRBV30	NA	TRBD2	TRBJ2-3	TGTGCCTGGAGTGTATGGCTAGCGGGGACCTCAGATACGCAGTATTTT	CAWSVWLAGTSDTQYF
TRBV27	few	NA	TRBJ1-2	TGTGCCAGCAGTGCCAGACCTAACTATGGCTACACCTTC	CASSARPNYGYTF
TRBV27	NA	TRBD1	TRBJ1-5	TGTGCCAGCAGTGGACAGGGGGTTAGCAATCAGCCCCAGCATTTT	CASSGQGVSNQPQHF
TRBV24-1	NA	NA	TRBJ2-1	TGTGCCACCAGTACACCTCGAGTCTCCTACAATGAGCAGTTCTTC	CATSTPRVSYNEQFF
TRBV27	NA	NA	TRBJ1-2	TGTGCCAGCAGCCCACGGGAGCGGATATATGGCTACACCTTC	CASSPRERIYGYTF
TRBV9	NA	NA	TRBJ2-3	TGTGCCAGCAGCGTAGCATCAGGTTCGGATACGCAGTATTTT	CASSVASGSDTQYF
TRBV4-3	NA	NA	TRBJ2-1	TGCGCCAGCAGCCAAGTAACAGACAGCTCCTACAATGAGCAGTTCTTC	CASSQVTDSSYNEQFF
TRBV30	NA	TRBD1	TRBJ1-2	TGTGCCTGGAGGGGGACAGGGCGGTATGGCTACACCTTC	CAWRGTGRYGYTF
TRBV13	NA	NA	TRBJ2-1	TGTGCCAGCAGCTTAGTCGCGGCCACAATCAATGAGCAGTTCTTC	CASSLVAATINEQFF
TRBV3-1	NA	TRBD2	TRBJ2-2	TGTGCCAGCAGCCAAAGGAGCGGGGGGCCGAACACCGGGGAGCTGTTTTTT	CASSQRSGGPNTGELFF
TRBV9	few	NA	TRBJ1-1	TGTGCCAGCAGCTCGATCACTGAAGCTTTCTTT	CASSSITEAFF
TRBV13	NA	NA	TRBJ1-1	TGTGCCAGCAGCTCTACAGGGATTGAAGCTTTCTTT	CASSSTGIEAFF
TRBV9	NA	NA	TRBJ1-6	TGTGCCAGCAGCCCGGCTGATTCACCCCTCCACTTT	CASSPADSPLHF
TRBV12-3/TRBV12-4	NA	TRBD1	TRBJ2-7	TGTGCCAGCAGTCCTCGGACAGGGGAGTTTCTCGAGCAGTACTTC	CASSPRTGEFLEQYF
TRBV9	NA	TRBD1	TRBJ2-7	TGTGCCAGCAGCGCTTGGGACAGTTTCTCCTACGAGCAGTACTTC	CASSAWDSFSYEQYF
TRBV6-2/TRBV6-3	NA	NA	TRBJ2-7	TGTGCCAGCAGCCGACTGGCCCACTACGAGCAGTACTTC	CASSRLAHYEQYF
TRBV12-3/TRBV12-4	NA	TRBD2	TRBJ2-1	TGTGCCAGCAGTTTCTCAGCGGGGGGGTACAATGAGCAGTTCTTC	CASSFSAGGYNEQFF
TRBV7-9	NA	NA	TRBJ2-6	TGTGCCAGCAGTTCCTCAGGGGCCGGGGCCAACGTCCTGACTTTC	CASSSSGAGANVLTF
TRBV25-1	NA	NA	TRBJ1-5	TGTGCCAGCAGTGCGGGGCCGAATAGCAATCAGCCCCAGCATTTT	CASSAGPNSNQPQHF
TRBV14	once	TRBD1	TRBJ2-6	TGTGCCAGCAGCGCCAGGGGGCCTGGGGCCAACGTCCTGACTTTC	CASSARGPGANVLTF
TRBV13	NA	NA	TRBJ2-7	TGTGCCAGCAGCTTATCGGGGTCCGGCTACGAGCAGTACTTC	CASSLSGSGYEQYF
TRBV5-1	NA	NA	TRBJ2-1	TGCGCCAGCAGCCCCCGCGGGAATCTGTTCTACAATGAGCAGTTCTTC	CASSPRGNLFYNEQFF
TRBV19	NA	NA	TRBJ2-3	TGTGCCAGTAAAGACCCAGATACGCAGTATTTT	CASKDPDTQYF
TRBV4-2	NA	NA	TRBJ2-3	TGTGCCAGCAGCCAAGATCTAGCAGATACGCAGTATTTT	CASSQDLADTQYF
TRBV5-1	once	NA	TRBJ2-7	TGCGCCAGCAGCTTGAATATTAAATACGAGCAGTACTTC	CASSLNIKYEQYF
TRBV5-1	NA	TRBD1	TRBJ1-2	TGCGCCAGCAGCTTAAGGGACAGGGGAACTCGGGGCTACACCTTC	CASSLRDRGTRGYTF
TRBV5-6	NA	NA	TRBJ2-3	TGTGCCAGCAGCTCTTTAGATACGCAGTATTTT	CASSSLDTQYF
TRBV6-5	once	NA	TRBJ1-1	TGTGCCAGCAGTTACTCGGGGGACGGACTGAACACTGAAGCTTTCTTT	CASSYSGDGLNTEAFF
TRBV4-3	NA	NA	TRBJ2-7	TGCGCCAGCAGCCAAGATACAGGAGGTAGGCAGGGTGTAGAGCAGTACTTC	CASSQDTGGRQGVEQYF
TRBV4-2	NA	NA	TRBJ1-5	TGTGCCAGCAGCCAAGAAACCTATAGCAATCAGCCCCAGCATTTT	CASSQETYSNQPQHF
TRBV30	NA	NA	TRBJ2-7	TGTGCCTGGAACGCCGGGACCCTCCGCGAGCAGTACTTC	CAWNAGTLREQYF
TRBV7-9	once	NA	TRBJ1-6	TGTGCCAGCAGCTTACTCTCCGGCAGACAAAATTCACCCCTCCACTTT	CASSLLSGRQNSPLHF
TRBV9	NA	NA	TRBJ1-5	TGTGCCAGCGGGGGATCAGCAGGATCCCAGCCCCAGCATTTT	CASGGSAGSQPQHF
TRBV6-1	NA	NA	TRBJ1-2	TGTGCCAGCAGTGATCTTTACAGGGAGGGAAACTATGGCTACACCTTC	CASSDLYREGNYGYTF
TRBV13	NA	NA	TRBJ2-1	TGTGCCAGCAGCCAAACCCTGGGGGGCTTAGGAAACAATGAGCAGTTCTTC	CASSQTLGGLGNNEQFF
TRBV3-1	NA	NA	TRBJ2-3	TGTGCCAGCAGCCAAGATCACCCAGCAGGAGAGGCAGATACGCAGTATTTT	CASSQDHPAGEADTQYF
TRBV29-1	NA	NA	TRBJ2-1	TGCAGCGTTGCGGCAGGGCGGGTAAGCAATGAGCAGTTCTTC	CSVAAGRVSNEQFF
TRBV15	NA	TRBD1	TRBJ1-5	TGTGCCACCAGCAGAGAGACCGGGACAGAGCTGTATAGCAATCAGCCCCAGCATTTT	CATSRETGTELYSNQPQHF